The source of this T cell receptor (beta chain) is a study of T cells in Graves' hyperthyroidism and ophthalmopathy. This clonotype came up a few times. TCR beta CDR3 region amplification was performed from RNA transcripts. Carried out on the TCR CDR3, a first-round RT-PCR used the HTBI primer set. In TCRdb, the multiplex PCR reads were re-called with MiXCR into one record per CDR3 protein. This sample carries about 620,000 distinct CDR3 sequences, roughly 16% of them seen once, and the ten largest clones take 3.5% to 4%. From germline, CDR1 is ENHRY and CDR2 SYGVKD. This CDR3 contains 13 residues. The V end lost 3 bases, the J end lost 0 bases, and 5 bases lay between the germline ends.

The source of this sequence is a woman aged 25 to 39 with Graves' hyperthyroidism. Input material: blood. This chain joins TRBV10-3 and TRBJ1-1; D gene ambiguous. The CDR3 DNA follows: TGTGCCATCAGTGACAGTCTGAACACTGAAGCTTTCTTT. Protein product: CAISDSLNTEAFF.